This record concerns one T cell receptor beta chain sequence. Its antigen is not identified. The data stem from a study of T cell responses to AZD1222 COVID-19 vaccine. General study results and limits: Regions 160-218 and 743-854 held dominance among vaccine-associated CD4 TCRs, which spanned spike.

The assay was immunoSEQ multiplex PCR, and TCRdb's table has in-frame clones only and misses some. Here the sample spans 150,000 to 190,000 clones, about 87% being singletons. The sequence was collected from an adult who received the AZD1222 COVID-19 vaccine. The sample in question was peripheral blood, obtained 28 days after the second AZD1222 dose.

For the CDR3, the DNA is TGTGCCAGCAGCTTACCCGGCGGGAACACCGGGGAGCTGTTTTTT. Translation gives CASSLPGGNTGELFF. This chain links TRBV7-2 with TRBJ2-2; no reliable D call. Deletions cut 2 bases from V and 1 base from J, with 8 bases between. Germline-derived CDR1 and CDR2 are SGHTA and FQGNSA. CDR3 length equals 15 residues.